The present entry profiles one TCR beta chain with its context. A single count supports this clone. The target of this receptor is not known. Base qualities are not recorded, but no much larger clone differs from it by a single base. Library creation used the immunoSEQ multiplex PCR assay. For the multiplex PCR, a mixture combining 60 forward primers for TCR Vbeta segments and 13 reverse primers for TCR Jbeta segments was used. The CDR3 region of rearranged TCR beta genes was amplified from genomic DNA by a multiplex PCR assay. The amplified TCR beta libraries were sequenced on the Illumina HiSeq System as 87-base-pair reads. In the paper's pipeline: Across the 670 or so repertoires, a later analysis counted 60 million to 90 million unique TCR beta chains, 9.5 million to 12 million of which were shared by at least two donors. Raw reads were error-corrected and collapsed into unique sequences with a nearest-neighbor algorithm that merged closely related sequences to remove PCR and sequencing errors. CDR3 sequences were aligned to IMGT reference sequences to assign V, D and J gene segments. For a sequence to be retained, a match of at least six nucleotides was required to both a V gene segment and a J gene segment. Rearrangements were called productive when the CDR3 lacked stop codons and stayed in frame with V and J; all others were non-productive. CDR3 was defined according to IMGT convention as the region running from the second conserved V-encoded cysteine to the conserved J-encoded phenylalanine. Sequences without an unambiguous match to a single V gene segment were excluded from the earlier analysis of approximately 560 of the donors. An earlier analysis of fewer than 750 of the donors called V segments functional above 56.7% productive rearrangements and segregating when the between-donor standard deviation exceeded 5%. A statistical classification framework was built to diagnose cytomegalovirus status from the catalog of TCR beta chain sequences. In a later analysis, TCR nucleotide sequences were compared against IMGT/GENE-DB human TR gene sequences so that V and J genes could be assigned. In a later analysis, CDR3 sequences and most-parsimonious VDJ recombination scenarios were assigned using the TCRdist pipeline. In a later analysis, every TCR beta chain was defined by the combination of its CDR3 amino acid sequence and its V-gene family, and reads without a unique V-gene family were dropped. In a later analysis, 450 to 600 highly shared, low-generation-probability nucleotide sequences were removed to address suspected cross-contamination and a sequencing artifact. For each public chain, a later analysis derived a clonal expansion index from normalized ranks of inferred template counts within each repertoire. Generation probabilities in a later analysis came from a VDJ recombination model fitted to out-of-frame rearrangements, and those results were checked against IGoR. In a later analysis, TCR-TCR, TCR-HLA and TCR-CMV co-occurrence was scored with hypergeometric tests, and a repertoire-size bias correction was applied to TCR pairs. To estimate false discovery rates, a later analysis permuted the HLA or CMV assignments 20 times. In a later analysis, co-occurring TCRs were grouped using DBSCAN, and TCRdist sequence similarity was added for clustering within HLA-allele-positive subsets. For co-occurrence clustering, repertoires with fewer than 30,000 or more than 120,000 public chains were excluded, along with five repertoires with anomalous nucleotide sharing. TCRdb stores this immuneACCESS table with in-frame sequences only. Part of the clones is absent; in the studies checked, under half of the shortfall reflects unresolved V genes, and no reason is known for the rest. That table is the source of V, J and clone size, and D and trimming were worked out from the DNA. In this sample the table shows some 180,000 clones, 80% of which occur a single time. Clones ranked in the top ten supply around 2.3% of the sample.

The germline V gene encodes CDR1 LGHNA and CDR2 YNFKEQ. Reading from cysteine to phenylalanine, the CDR3 counts 13 amino acids. Just the 39-base CDR3 DNA is kept, in frame starting at base 1. Relative to germline, V is missing 4 bases and J is missing 13 bases, with 10 bases of the junction outside any gene match. The entry originates in a study of cytomegalovirus exposure and HLA in healthy donors (dated by TCRdb to 2016 to 2017). About the study as a whole: An earlier analysis of several hundred of the donors reported 250 to 350 Gb of sequence data and some 100 million unique TCR beta sequences from about 179 million T cells. In a later analysis, previously published TCR beta repertoires from fewer than 750 donors were re-analyzed and high-resolution HLA genotyping was added so that TCR occurrence patterns could be studied. Both class I and class II loci were covered by HLA typing, at four-digit resolution. The study combined high-throughput TCR immunosequencing, statistical association of individual TCRs with disease status, and machine learning to predict cytomegalovirus infection status. In a later genetic analysis, genome-wide SNP genotypes for about 65% of the roughly 670 donors were used, and that subset was treated as a discovery cohort. An earlier analysis of approximately 500 of the donors applied high-throughput TCR beta sequencing to assess whether each TCR beta V gene segment acted as functional or pseudogenic. The genetic ancestry cluster associated with self-reported Caucasian donors included 81% of the roughly 400 genotyped donors. A separate validation cohort of about 110 different subjects was used in addition to the 666-subject first cohort. The study aimed to test whether cataloging public T cell receptors could reveal signatures of past pathogen exposure. An early release covering roughly 600 HLA-typed donors comprised approximately 290 gigabases of sequencing data and some 79 million unique TCR sequences. The number of typed donors differed by locus: about 620-630 for A, B, C, DRB1 and DQB1; approximately 520 for DQA1; about 600 for DPA1; and about 450 for DPB1. Because of strong linkage in the cohort, five DR-DQ haplotypes were treated as single units for association and clustering. The study used immunosequencing to profile the T cell repertoires of several hundred subjects and linked those repertoires to cytomegalovirus serostatus. Across around 400 genotyped donors of the cohort, an average of about 220,000 unique TCR beta nucleotide sequences per donor were sequenced, and around 20% of those sequences were non-productive. Rather than using new phenotypic data, the later analysis identified candidate immune exposures from TCR beta sequences and from how often those sequences occurred across donors. All discovery cohort repertoires had been generated using a single sequencing platform. Donor age, sex, ethnicity and CMV serostatus were collected together with the repertoire data.

The cohort was made up of about 610 healthy bone marrow donors. All cohort members were sampled while nominally healthy, although unrecorded immune exposures were likely present. The donor tested CMV seronegative and was one of the 352 seronegative cohort members. A peripheral blood sample was collected from each donor, and TCR beta sequencing was performed on peripheral blood mononuclear cells. The Qiagen DNeasy Blood Extraction Kit was used to extract genomic DNA from the blood cell samples. General study outcomes and caveats: A further reported finding was that TCR beta sequences accurately predicted the HLA-A and HLA-B alleles for most subjects in the first cohort. Correlated functional status among segregating V segments might be attributable to linkage disequilibrium, but an unknown experimental factor could not be ruled out. Three of the identified cytomegalovirus-associated TCR beta chains were confirmed in vitro to be specific for cytomegalovirus antigens. A cluster of highly shared sequence variants was judged likely to be a technical artifact of the sequencing pipeline. The authors suggested that the approach could potentially be generalized to other disease states and immunological phenotypes. In a later analysis, several top co-occurrence clusters were reported to appear linked to parvovirus B19, influenza, CMV and Epstein-Barr virus. In a later genetic analysis, a missense DCLRE1C variant was associated with V-gene and J-gene trimming of TCR beta chains, and the association was replicated in an independent cohort. Specific HLA alleles were associated with more than 15,000 TCR beta sequences at a false discovery rate of 0.05 in a later analysis. Assigning TCR associations to individual alleles was difficult when HLA alleles, especially DR and DQ, strongly co-occurred. Sequencing depth was assumed to be roughly uniform across donors in the presence/absence analyses, though that assumption may not hold. An earlier analysis of some 560 of the donors showed that most TCR beta V segments appeared in productive rearrangements either about 87% or about 30% of the time, which broadly matched IMGT annotations. In both the original and validation cohorts, the classifier was reported to diagnose cytomegalovirus status with high specificity and sensitivity. While some public TCRs were present in many individuals, most TCR sequences turned up only very rarely across donors. Compared with the roughly 720-donor mean, donors in an Asian-associated ancestry cluster had fewer N-insertions in productive TCRs, according to a later genetic analysis. Because HLA typing was missing for some donors at each locus, association tests included only the typed subset. Because counts were too low, more than 15 rarely observed V segments, including chromosome 9 orphons, were left out of the earlier analysis of a few hundred of the donors. According to a later analysis, TCR association rates differed among HLA loci, with DRB1 alleles showing the most associated TCRs and HLA-C alleles showing the fewest. Only TCR beta chains were sequenced in this cohort, and the absence of alpha or paired-chain data limited detectable features. In a later analysis, HLA-associated TCR beta chains showed more clonal expansion and lower generation probabilities than non-associated chains that were equally common. Most CMV-associated TCR beta chains appeared to be HLA-restricted in a later analysis, and the HLA associations seemed to be driven largely by CMV exposure. The only immune exposure information available for the cohort was CMV serostatus. Some IMGT-functional V segments, including TRBV6-2 and TRBV6-3, could not be distinguished by the 87-base-pair reads and were therefore excluded. The study gave a list of over 150 TCR beta chains associated with cytomegalovirus.

The chain is encoded by TRBV4-2 joined to TRBJ2-1; 7 central nucleotides agree with TRBD2. This TCR came from a male donor in good health and CMV-seronegative. The sequenced sample consisted of PBMCs. Read as DNA, the sequence is TGTGCCAGCAGCCCCCGGGACTATGGTAGTCAGTTCTTC. It encodes CASSPRDYGSQFF.